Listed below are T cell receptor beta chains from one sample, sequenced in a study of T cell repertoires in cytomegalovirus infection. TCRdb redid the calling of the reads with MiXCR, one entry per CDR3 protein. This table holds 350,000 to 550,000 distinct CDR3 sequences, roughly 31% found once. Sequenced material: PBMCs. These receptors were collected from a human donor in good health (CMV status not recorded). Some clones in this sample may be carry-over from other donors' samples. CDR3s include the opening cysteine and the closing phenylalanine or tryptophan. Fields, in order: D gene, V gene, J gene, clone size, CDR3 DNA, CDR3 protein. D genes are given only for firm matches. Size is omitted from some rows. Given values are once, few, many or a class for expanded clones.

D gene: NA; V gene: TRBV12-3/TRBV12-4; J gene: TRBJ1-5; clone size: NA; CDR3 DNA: TGTGCCAGCAGCCCTCGTCGGGATCAGCCCCAGCATTTT; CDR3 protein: CASSPRRDQPQHF
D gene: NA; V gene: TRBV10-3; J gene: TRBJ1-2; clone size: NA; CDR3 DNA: TGTGCCATCAGTGAGAGGACAGACTATGGCTACACCTTC; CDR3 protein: CAISERTDYGYTF
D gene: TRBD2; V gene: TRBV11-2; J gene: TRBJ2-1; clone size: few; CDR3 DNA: TGTGCCAGCAGCTTAGAACTAGCGGGCAATGAGCAGTTCTTC; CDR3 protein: CASSLELAGNEQFF
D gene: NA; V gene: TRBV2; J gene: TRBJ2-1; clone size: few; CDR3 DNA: TGTGCCAGCAGTGCCACCTACAATGAGCAGTTCTTC; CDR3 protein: CASSATYNEQFF
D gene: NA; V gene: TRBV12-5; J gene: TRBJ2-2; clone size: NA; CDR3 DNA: TGTGCTAGTGGTTTGGCGACAGCCGGGGAGCTGTTTTTT; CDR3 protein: CASGLATAGELFF
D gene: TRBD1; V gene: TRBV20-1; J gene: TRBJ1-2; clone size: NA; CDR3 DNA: TGCAGTCCAGGGGGCGGGGGGCTTGAGGGCTACACCTTC; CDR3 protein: CSPGGGGLEGYTF
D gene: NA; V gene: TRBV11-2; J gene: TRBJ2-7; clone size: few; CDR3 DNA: TGTGCCAGCAGCCCAGTCCCAGGGTCCTCCTACGAGCAGTACTTC; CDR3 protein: CASSPVPGSSYEQYF
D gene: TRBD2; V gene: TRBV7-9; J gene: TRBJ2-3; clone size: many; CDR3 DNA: TGTGCCAGCAGCCCCGGACTAGCAACAGATACGCAGTATTTT; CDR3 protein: CASSPGLATDTQYF
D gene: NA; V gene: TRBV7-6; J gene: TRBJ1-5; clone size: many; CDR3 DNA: TGTGCCAGCAGCTTGAGTGGGGCCAATCAGCCCCAGCATTTT; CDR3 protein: CASSLSGANQPQHF
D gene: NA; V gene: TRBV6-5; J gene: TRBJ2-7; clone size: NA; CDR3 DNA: TGTGCCAGCAGTTTGGGCGGAGAGAGGGGAAGGTCCGAGCAGTACTTC; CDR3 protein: CASSLGGERGRSEQYF
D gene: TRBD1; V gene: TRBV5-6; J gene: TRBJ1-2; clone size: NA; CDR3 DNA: TGTGCCAGCAACTACGACAGGGGAAACTATGGCTACACCTTC; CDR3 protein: CASNYDRGNYGYTF
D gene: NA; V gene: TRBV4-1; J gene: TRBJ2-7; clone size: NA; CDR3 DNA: TGCGCCAGCAGCCGACTCCGGGACGGAGCCTACGAGCAGTACTTC; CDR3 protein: CASSRLRDGAYEQYF
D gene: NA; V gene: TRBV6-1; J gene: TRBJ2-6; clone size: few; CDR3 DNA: TGTGCCAGCAGTGAAACAGCAGGGATACGCTCTGGGGCCAACGTCCTGACTTTC; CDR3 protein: CASSETAGIRSGANVLTF
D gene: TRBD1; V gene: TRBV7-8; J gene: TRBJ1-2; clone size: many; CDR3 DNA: TGTGCCAGCAGCTTACTTACCCCGGGACAGATCCCCTATGGCTACACCTTC; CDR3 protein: CASSLLTPGQIPYGYTF
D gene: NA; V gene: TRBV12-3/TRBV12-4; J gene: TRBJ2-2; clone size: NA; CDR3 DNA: TGTTCCAGCAGCAGGGTACGGGGTAACACCGGGGAGCTTTTTTTT; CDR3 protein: CSSSRVRGNTGELFF
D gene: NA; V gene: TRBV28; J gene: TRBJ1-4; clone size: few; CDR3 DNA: TGTGCCAGCAGACCCCCGGGCGGCGCCTTATCGAATGAAAAACTGTTTTTT; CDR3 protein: CASRPPGGALSNEKLFF
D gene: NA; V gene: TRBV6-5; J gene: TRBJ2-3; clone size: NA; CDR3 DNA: TGTGCCAGCAGTGCCCTAGTTAGGGAGACGCAGTATTTT; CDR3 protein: CASSALVRETQYF
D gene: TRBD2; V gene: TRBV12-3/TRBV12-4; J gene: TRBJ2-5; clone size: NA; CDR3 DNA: TGTGCCTCTGGGGGGGGGGAGCCGTTGACCCAGTACTTC; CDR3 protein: CASGGGEPLTQYF
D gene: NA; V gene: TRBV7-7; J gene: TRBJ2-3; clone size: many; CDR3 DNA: TGTGCTAGCAGCTCAGGCCGGACAGATACGCAGTATTTT; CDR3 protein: CASSSGRTDTQYF
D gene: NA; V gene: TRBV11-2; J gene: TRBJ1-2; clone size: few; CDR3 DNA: TGTGCCAGCAGCCCTCTTAGGGAGCCTTTATATGGCTACACCTTC; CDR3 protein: CASSPLREPLYGYTF
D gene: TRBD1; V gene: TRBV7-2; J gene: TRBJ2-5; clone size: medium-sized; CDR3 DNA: TGTGCCAGCAGCCCGGATCAGGGGGTAGTAACCCAGTACTTC; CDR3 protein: CASSPDQGVVTQYF
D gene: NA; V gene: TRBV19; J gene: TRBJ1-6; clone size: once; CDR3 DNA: TGTGCCAGTAGTAGCCCCGCCGACAGTGGATATAATTCACCCCTCCACTTT; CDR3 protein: CASSSPADSGYNSPLHF
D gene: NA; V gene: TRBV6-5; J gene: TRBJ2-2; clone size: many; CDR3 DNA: TGTGCCAGCAGTTACGCCTCAACAGGGACCCCCGGGGAGCTGTTTTTT; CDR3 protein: CASSYASTGTPGELFF
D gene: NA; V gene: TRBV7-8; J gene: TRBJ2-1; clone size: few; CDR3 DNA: TGTGCCAGCAGCTTAGCACCAACAGGGTCAAGGGAGCAGTTCTTC; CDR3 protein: CASSLAPTGSREQFF
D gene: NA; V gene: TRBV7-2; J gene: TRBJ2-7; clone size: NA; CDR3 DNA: TGTGCCAGCAGCTTCTCTCCTCACTACGAGCAGTACTTC; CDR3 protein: CASSFSPHYEQYF
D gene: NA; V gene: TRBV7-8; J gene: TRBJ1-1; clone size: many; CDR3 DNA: TGTGCCAGCAGCTCCCAGGGCTGGACTGAAGCTTTCTTT; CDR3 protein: CASSSQGWTEAFF
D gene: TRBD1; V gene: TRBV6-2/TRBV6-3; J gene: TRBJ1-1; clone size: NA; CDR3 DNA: TGTGCCAGCATCCCGGGACAGCCGAACACTGAAGCTTTCTTT; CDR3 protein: CASIPGQPNTEAFF
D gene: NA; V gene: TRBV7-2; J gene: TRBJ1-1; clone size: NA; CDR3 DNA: TGTGCCAGCAGCTTACTGGGGTGGGGCTACAACACTGAAGCTTTCTTT; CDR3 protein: CASSLLGWGYNTEAFF
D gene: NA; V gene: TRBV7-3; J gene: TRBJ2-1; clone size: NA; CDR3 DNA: TGTGCCAGCAGCGGGGGACCCAGCAATGAGCAGTTCTTC; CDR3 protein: CASSGGPSNEQFF
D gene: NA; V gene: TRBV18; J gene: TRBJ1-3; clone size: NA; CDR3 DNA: TGTGCCAGCTCACCACCCCCCCTCTCTGGAAACACCATATATTTT; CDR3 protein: CASSPPPLSGNTIYF
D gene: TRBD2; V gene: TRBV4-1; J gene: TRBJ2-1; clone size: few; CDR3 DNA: TGCGCCAGCAGCCCCCATACTAGCGGGGACTACAATGAGCAGTTCTTC; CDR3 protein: CASSPHTSGDYNEQFF
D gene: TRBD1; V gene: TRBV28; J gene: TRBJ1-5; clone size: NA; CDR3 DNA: TGTGCCAGCAGGTCACAGGGGGCATGGGTGAATCAGCCCCAGCATTTT; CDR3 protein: CASRSQGAWVNQPQHF
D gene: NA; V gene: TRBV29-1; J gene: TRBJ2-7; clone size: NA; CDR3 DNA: TGCAGCGTTGGTGAGGGGTCCTACGAGCAGTACTTC; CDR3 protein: CSVGEGSYEQYF
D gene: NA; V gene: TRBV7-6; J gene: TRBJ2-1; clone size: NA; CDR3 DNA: TGTGCCAGCAGCCCCGGGGAAGGAGATTACAATGAGCAGTTCTTC; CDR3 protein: CASSPGEGDYNEQFF
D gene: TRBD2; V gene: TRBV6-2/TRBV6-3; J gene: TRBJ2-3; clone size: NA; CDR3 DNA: TGTGCCAGCAGTCCGACTAGCGGGGGGCCCCAAGGCGTCCCAGATACGCAGTATTTT; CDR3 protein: CASSPTSGGPQGVPDTQYF
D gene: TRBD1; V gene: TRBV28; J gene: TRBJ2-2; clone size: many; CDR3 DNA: TGTGCCAGCAAACGGGACAGGGGAAGCACCGGGGAGCTGTTTTTT; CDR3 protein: CASKRDRGSTGELFF
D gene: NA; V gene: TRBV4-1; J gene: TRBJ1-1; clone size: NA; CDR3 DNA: TGCGCCAGCAGGGTACACGGGGGGACTGAAGCTTTCTTT; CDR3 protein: CASRVHGGTEAFF
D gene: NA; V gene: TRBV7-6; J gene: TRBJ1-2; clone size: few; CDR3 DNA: TGTGCCAGCAGCCCAGCGACAGGAATTGACTATGGCTACACCTTC; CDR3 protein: CASSPATGIDYGYTF
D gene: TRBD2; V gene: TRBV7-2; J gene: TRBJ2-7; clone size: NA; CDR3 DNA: TGTGCCAGCAGACCAGGACTAGCGGCGAACTACGAGACGTCCTTC; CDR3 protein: CASRPGLAANYETSF
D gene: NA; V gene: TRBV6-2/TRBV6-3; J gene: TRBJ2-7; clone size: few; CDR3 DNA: TGTGCCAGCAGTTATACCACAGGGTTCTCCTACGAGCAGTACTTC; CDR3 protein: CASSYTTGFSYEQYF
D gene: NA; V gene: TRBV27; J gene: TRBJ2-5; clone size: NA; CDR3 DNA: TGTGCCAGCAGTTTATCTTGGAACGGGGAGACCCAGTACTTC; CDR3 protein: CASSLSWNGETQYF
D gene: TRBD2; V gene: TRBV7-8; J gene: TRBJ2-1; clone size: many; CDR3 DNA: TGTGCCAGCAGCTTAGTGGCTAGCGGGGTCTCCTACAATGAGCAGTTCTTC; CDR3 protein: CASSLVASGVSYNEQFF
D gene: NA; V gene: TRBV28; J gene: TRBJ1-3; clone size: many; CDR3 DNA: TGTGCCAGCAGCCCACGATGGAGCCCGACCTCTGGAAACACCATATATTTT; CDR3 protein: CASSPRWSPTSGNTIYF
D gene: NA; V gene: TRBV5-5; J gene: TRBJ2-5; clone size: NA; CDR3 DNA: TGTGCCAGCAGCGTCCGTTGGGGGGCCCAAGAGACCCAGTACTTC; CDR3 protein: CASSVRWGAQETQYF
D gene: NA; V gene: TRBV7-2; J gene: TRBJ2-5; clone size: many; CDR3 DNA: TGTGCCAGCAGCTTAGCCGGCCCGGGTCCCCAAGAGACCCAGTACTTC; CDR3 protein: CASSLAGPGPQETQYF
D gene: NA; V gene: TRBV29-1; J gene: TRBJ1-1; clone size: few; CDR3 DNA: TGCAGCGTCCGAAGGGTGAACACTGAAGCTTTCTTT; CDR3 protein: CSVRRVNTEAFF
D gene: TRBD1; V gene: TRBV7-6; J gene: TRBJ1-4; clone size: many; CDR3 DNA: TGTGCCAGCAGCTTAGGGTCCGGGACAGGAGGGGATGAAAAACTGTTTTTT; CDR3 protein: CASSLGSGTGGDEKLFF
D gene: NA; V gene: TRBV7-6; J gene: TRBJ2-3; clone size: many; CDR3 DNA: TGTGCCAGCAGCTTAGGGTCGTTTACTAGCACAGATACGCAGTATTTT; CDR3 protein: CASSLGSFTSTDTQYF
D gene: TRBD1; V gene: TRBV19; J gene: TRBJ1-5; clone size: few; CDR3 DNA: TGTGCCAGTAGTCCCACAGGGGGGTATAGCAATCAGCCCCAGCATTTT; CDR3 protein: CASSPTGGYSNQPQHF
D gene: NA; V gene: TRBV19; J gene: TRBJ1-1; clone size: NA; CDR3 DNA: TGTGCCAGTAGTCCGGGGGCGGGAATGAACACTGAAGCTTTCTTT; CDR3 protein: CASSPGAGMNTEAFF
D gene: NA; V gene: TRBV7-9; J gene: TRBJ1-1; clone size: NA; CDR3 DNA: TGTGCCAGCAGCTTATTCGGGAGTGGGACTGAAGCTTTCTTT; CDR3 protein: CASSLFGSGTEAFF
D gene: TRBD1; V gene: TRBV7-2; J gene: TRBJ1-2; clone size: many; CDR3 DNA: TGTGCCAGTCGGGGACAGGGGAACTATGGCTACACCTTC; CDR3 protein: CASRGQGNYGYTF
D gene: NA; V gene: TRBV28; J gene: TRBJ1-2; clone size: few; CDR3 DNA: TGTGCCAGCAGGCCACCTGGCAGGGACTATGGCTACACCTTC; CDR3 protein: CASRPPGRDYGYTF
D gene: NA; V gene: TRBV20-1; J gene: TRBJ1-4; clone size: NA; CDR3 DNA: TGCAGTGCTTTAAATGTCGAAAAACTGTTTTTT; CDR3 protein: CSALNVEKLFF
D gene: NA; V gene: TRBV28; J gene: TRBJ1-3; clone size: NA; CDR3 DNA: TGTGCCAGCTCCGTGGAGGGGAAGGCTGGAAACACCATATATTTT; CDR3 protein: CASSVEGKAGNTIYF
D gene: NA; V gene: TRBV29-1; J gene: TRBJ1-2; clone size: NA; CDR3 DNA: TGCAGCGTGGCCCCCGGATTAGTCTATGGCTACACCTTC; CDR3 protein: CSVAPGLVYGYTF
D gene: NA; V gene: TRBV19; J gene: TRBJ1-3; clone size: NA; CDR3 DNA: TGTGCCAGTAGTACCACCGGACCGAGCTCTGGAAACACCATATATTTT; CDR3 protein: CASSTTGPSSGNTIYF
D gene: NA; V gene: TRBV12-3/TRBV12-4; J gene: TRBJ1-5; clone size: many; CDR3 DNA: TGTGCCAGCAGTTTCGCGGGCAATCAGCCCCAGCATTTT; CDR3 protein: CASSFAGNQPQHF